This T cell receptor beta chain originates from a study of T-cell memory formation after mild COVID-19. Turning to the study itself: TCR clusters mostly belonged to single donors. Study-wide findings and caveats: Contracting clones from day 15 to 85 showed balanced CD4/CD8; later expanders favored CD4+.

Many counts were recorded for this clonotype. The antigen is not known. This CDR3 region has 15 residues. CDR1 is SGDLS and CDR2 is YYNGEE in the germline V gene. Germline trimming cut 0 bases from V and 7 bases from J; bases unmatched to any gene: 5. TCRdb fed the 5' RACE reads into MiXCR, producing one record per CDR3 protein. The profile shows about 27,000 distinct CDR3 sequences, approximately 7.4% of them singletons. The sequenced sample consisted of PBMCs or a T cell subset sorted from them (not recorded which). The J gene is TRBJ2-1, the V gene TRBV9; TRBD1 matches at 9 bases. The sequence was obtained from an adult woman who had mild COVID-19 (a few samples of this study predate the infection). Cell type and time point are not known. In DNA form, the CDR3 reads TGTGCCAGCAGCGTAGATGGACAGGGGAGGAATGAGCAGTTCTTC. The encoded protein is CASSVDGQGRNEQFF.